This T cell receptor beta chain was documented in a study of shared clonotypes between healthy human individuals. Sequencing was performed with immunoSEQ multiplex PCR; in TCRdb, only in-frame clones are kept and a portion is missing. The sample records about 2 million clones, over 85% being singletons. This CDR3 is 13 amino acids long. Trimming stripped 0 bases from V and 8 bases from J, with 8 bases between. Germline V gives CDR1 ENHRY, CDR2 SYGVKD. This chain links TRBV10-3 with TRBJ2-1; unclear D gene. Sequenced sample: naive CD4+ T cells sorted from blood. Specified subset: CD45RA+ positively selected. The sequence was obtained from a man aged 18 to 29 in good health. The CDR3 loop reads CAISESPLHEQFF. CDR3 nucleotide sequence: TGTGCCATCAGTGAGTCCCCCCTCCATGAGCAGTTCTTC.